This TCR beta chain derives from a study of shared clonotypes between healthy human individuals (dated by TCRdb to 2018 to 2021). Background for the entire study: The cohort comprised a couple of women and three men aged 18 to 49 years. Per donor, three plates each were used for CD4 naive and CD4 memory, two for CD8 naive, and one for CD8 memory. The study deeply sequenced blood TCR repertoires of five healthy adults to estimate repertoire size and the extent of clonotype sharing between individuals. To increase sequencing depth and limit assay-specific biases, different laboratories used diverse techniques to prepare libraries and sequence TCR repertoires. Leukapheresis yielded between about 0.9 and 9.5 billion PBMCs per donor.

Between the V and J ends, shortened by 3 bases and 0 bases respectively, the junction contains 9 bases. CDR1 and CDR2 (MNHEY, SMNVEV) derive from the germline V gene (reference sequence). Reading from cysteine to phenylalanine, the CDR3 counts 15 amino acids. Of all the DNA, just the CDR3 is kept, 45 bases in frame from base 1. The donors were healthy, HIV-negative adults with no recently reported acute infections or vaccinations. Only Caucasian adults living in Nashville, Tennessee, USA were represented among the donors. CD4+ T cells were enriched through magnetic negative selection, after which naive cells were positively selected on CD45RA and the remaining negative fraction served as the memory subset. Blood was obtained by leukapheresis, after which PBMCs were separated by Ficoll-Histopaque density gradient centrifugation and cryopreserved in liquid nitrogen vapor phase. Analytical flow cytometry was used to check the purity and quantity of every magnetically sorted T cell population. Genomic DNA was isolated from every sorted fraction and measured by UV absorbance on a Nanodrop 2000c.

Using the deep immunoSEQ assay, multiplex PCR amplified TCR CDR3 regions from genomic DNA. Extracted genomic DNA from each cell subset was distributed evenly across all wells of several immunoSEQ 96-well plates, and each plate was treated as a replicate. Each replicate PCR for sorted subsets received about 210 ng genomic DNA, equal to 28,000 or so T cell genomes. Purified libraries were measured with a Qubit 3.0 fluorometer, size-checked on a Bioanalyzer 2100, and measured again with the KAPA Library Quantification kit. Every immunoSEQ 96-well plate was sequenced on a dedicated single-read 150-cycle Illumina NextSeq 550 flow cell. Per the original workflow: Because the immunoSEQ output included only junctional sequences and no quality scores, the filtering could not be the same as the filtering used for full-length reads. Sequences were annotated with PyIR, a Python wrapper for IgBLAST v1.9, and V/J genes and CDR3 were assigned using IMGT germline references. Reads were filtered out if the reads had weak V/J assignments (E-value above 1e-6), no CDR3, stop codons, out-of-frame junctions, or ambiguous translated residues. V3J clonotypes were defined as sequences sharing an identical inferred V gene, J gene, and CDR3 amino acid sequence. Percentage overlap between repertoires was computed as shared unique clonotypes divided by the size of the smaller repertoire. Three approaches were used to assess repertoire richness: RTK rarefaction, the Chao1 estimator, and Recon v2.1 estimates of unobserved clonotypes. Generation probabilities for all TCRbeta clonotypes obtained by the gDNA method from a few donors were computed using OLGA. Held by TCRdb, this immuneACCESS table contains in-frame sequences only and omits some clones. Under half of the omission traces to an unresolved V gene where checked; the cause of the rest is unknown. Clone size and V and J calls were adopted from that table, with D and trimming inferred from the DNA. In all, the sample holds some 1.5 million clones, and roughly 96% of those were seen once. Of the sample, approximately 1.2% falls within the top ten clones.

Broad study findings and their caveats: Estimated clonotype richness was generally larger for naive than for memory subsets. Incomplete sequencing was indicated by rarefaction of sorted-subset datasets, despite the large sequencing depth. Pairwise subsampling indicated that sequencing depth was expected to affect the degree of clonotype sharing among donors. The genetic and exposure-history diversity represented was limited by the small number of donors. Higher generation probabilities were observed for clonotypes shared by all four sorted-subset donors than for non-shared clonotypes. Sampling was restricted to blood, and TCR repertoires in tissues likely differ from the TCR repertoires found in blood. Across four donors, 4.5% to 6.5% of naive CD4, roughly 3.5% of naive CD8, under 2.5% of memory CD4, and 0.4% of memory CD8 clonotypes were shared.

Of note for this clone: No antigen is known for it. Per-base quality was not reported, and no clone a single base away is much larger than it.

This TCR came from a man aged 30-40 years in good health. The sequenced material came from naive CD4+ T cells sorted from blood. The sample's cell subset or site label, decoded: CD45RA+ positively selected. The rearrangement joined TRBV27 to TRBJ1-5; confidence is insufficient to name the D gene. The DNA sequence is TGTGCCAGCAGTTTGTGGGCCAATAGCAATCAGCCCCAGCATTTT. It codes for CASSLWANSNQPQHF.